The T cell receptor (beta chain) described here comes from a study of response to subunit inactivated influenza vaccine. TCRdb fed the RT-PCR reads into MiXCR, producing one record per CDR3 protein. The profile shows around 470,000 distinct CDR3 sequences, around 7.9% of them singletons. Germline V gene lookup returns CDR1 ENHRY and CDR2 SYGVKD. This CDR3 comprises 17 residues. Losses at the gene ends were 6 bases for V and 6 bases for J; bases not matched to a gene: 14. Whole-study results and caveats: Authors suggested each seasonal flu vaccination may recruit only limited numbers of new T cells.

This clonotype was recorded many times. Its antigen is undetermined. Sequenced material: PBMCs from blood, taken approximately 25 months after vaccination. The source of this sequence is a man between 50 and 75 years old who received an inactivated influenza vaccine. The gene calls are TRBV10-3 and TRBJ2-1; 10 bases line up with TRBD2. The CDR3 protein is CAISETPAGGPRNEQFF. The CDR3 region has the DNA TGTGCCATCAGCGAGACCCCAGCGGGAGGGCCTCGCAATGAGCAGTTCTTC.